This TCR beta chain was observed in a study of cytomegalovirus exposure and HLA in healthy donors. Study-wide results and limits: It was assumed in the presence/absence analyses that sequencing depth was roughly uniform across donors.

As to this clone: Its antigen remains unknown.

The PCR employed 60 Vbeta primers together with 13 Jbeta primers. Sequencing was performed with immunoSEQ multiplex PCR; in TCRdb, only in-frame clones are kept and a portion is missing. The sample lists 110,000 to 150,000 clones; 75% to 80% were seen once. V lost 0 bases, J lost 9 bases, and 7 bases stayed unmatched. This CDR3 has 15 amino acids. CDR1 and CDR2 (germline): SGDLS, YYNGEE. This receptor was identified in a woman between 18 and 29 years old in good health and CMV-seropositive. The chain employs TRBV9 and TRBJ2-1, with TRBD2 identical over 9 bases. What was sequenced was PBMCs. Here the CDR3 reads CASSVGGSGGGEQFF. CDR3 coding DNA: TGTGCCAGCAGCGTAGGAGGTAGCGGGGGCGGTGAGCAGTTCTTC.